This entry describes one T cell receptor (beta chain). This sample was included in a study of blood T cell repertoires in COVID-19. Study context: Nucleic acid was either cDNA or gDNA, and it came from T cells, B-cell-depleted T cells, or PBMCs.

Produced via immunoSEQ multiplex PCR; TCRdb's table is partial and in-frame only. The table has roughly 200,000 clones, approximately 85% seen once. The CDR3 loop spans 13 amino acids. V lost 4 bases, J lost 5 bases, and 11 bases lay in between. The germline V gene has CDR1 SNHLY and CDR2 FYNNEI. V and J are TRBV2 and TRBJ2-5; D possibly corresponds to TRBD1 (5 bases). This TCR derives from a woman in her 70s with active or convalescent COVID-19. The sample was peripheral blood. The CDR3 is CASSAGLWETQYF. CDR3 nucleotide sequence: TGTGCCAGCAGTGCAGGGTTGTGGGAGACCCAGTACTTC.